This T cell receptor beta chain was captured in a study of T cells after yellow fever vaccination. Study results and limitations: High-abundance clonotypes from the bulk population could contaminate FACS-sorted repertoires.

The V and J ends lost 5 bases and 3 bases, in that order; junction bases with no gene match: 7. The CDR3 has 14 residues. From germline, CDR1 is DFQATT and CDR2 SNEGSKA (reference sequence). This clonotype turned up a few times. What it binds is unknown. 5'RACE template switching added a universal primer site and UMIs to TCR cDNA. TCRdb used MiXCR to reprocess the 5' RACE reads, holding one entry per CDR3 protein. The sample shows around 300,000 distinct CDR3 sequences, over 4% of them seen only once. The chain carries TRBV20-1 and TRBJ1-3; 7 bases are shared with TRBD1. The sequence was obtained from a man younger than 35 who received the YFV17D yellow fever vaccine. The material sequenced was PBMCs, taken 5 days after the yellow fever booster vaccination. CDR3 loop: CSAVDRASGNTIYF. The CDR3 bases are TGCAGTGCTGTTGACAGGGCAAGTGGAAACACCATATATTTT.